Presented here are 16 T cell receptor beta chains from one specimen sequenced in a study of T cells in Graves' hyperthyroidism and ophthalmopathy. Amplified TCR beta CDR3 regions came from RNA transcripts. RT-PCR in the first round (using the HTBI primer set) targeted the TCR CDR3. In TCRdb, the multiplex PCR reads were re-called with MiXCR into one record per CDR3 protein. The data hold some 720,000 distinct CDR3 sequences, with roughly 17% observed a single time. The sequenced material came from blood. The receptors stem from a man younger than 30 with Graves' hyperthyroidism.

This clonotype was counted ten times or more. The chain recombines TRBV30 with TRBJ2-2; 12 positions match TRBD2. Per the germline V gene, CDR1 is GTSNPN and CDR2 is SVGIG (reference sequence). J lost 5 bases, V lost 2 bases, and 9 bases had no gene match. This CDR3 has 17 amino acids. CDR3 residues: CAWSFLIGLAGTGELFF. The CDR3 DNA reads as TGTGCCTGGAGTTTTCTAATCGGACTAGCGGGAACCGGGGAGCTGTTTTTT.

The chain has TRBV9 and TRBJ2-1, with D tentatively TRBD2 (5 bases). CDR3 length: 13 amino acids. Germline-derived CDR1 and CDR2 are SGDLS and YYNGEE. Trimming pared 3 bases from V and 5 bases from J, leaving 9 bases between. CDR3 in DNA: TGTGCCAGCAGCGCGGACGGGAACAATGAGCAGTTCTTC. This gives the protein CASSADGNNEQFF. The variable domain in full, with the rest retrieved from reference TRBV9 and TRBJ2-1, is DSGVTQTPKHLITATGQRVTLRCSPRSGDLSVYWYQQSLDQGLQFLIQYYNGEERAKGNILERFSAQQFPDLHSELNLSSLELGDSALYFCASSADGNNEQFFGPGTRLTVL.

This clonotype turned up a few times. The CDR3 DNA follows: TGTGCTAGTGGTTTGGGGGGGACCACAGATACGCAGTATTTT. It specifies CASGLGGTTDTQYF. The chain links TRBV12-5 to TRBJ2-3; D tentatively reads TRBD1 or TRBD2 (5 bases each). This CDR3 is 14 amino acids long. Per germline, CDR1 LGHNT and CDR2 FRNRAP. V dropped 1 base and J dropped 2 bases, with 7 bases sitting between them.

This clonotype was detected only a few times. CDR3: CASSELGIYGYTF. The DNA of the CDR3 is TGTGCCAGCAGCGAGCTGGGAATTTATGGCTACACCTTC. This chain uses TRBV7-2 with TRBJ1-2; D call uncertain. Trimming removed 5 bases at V and 5 bases at J, with 12 bases between. Germline V gives CDR1 SGHTA, CDR2 FQGNSA. The CDR3 runs 13 residues.

This clonotype turned up a few times. J is TRBJ1-5 and V is TRBV12-3 or TRBV12-4; D gene unclear. CDR3 length equals 16 residues. V gave up 1 base and J gave up 2 bases, with 12 bases separating them. For the CDR3, the DNA is TGTGCCAGCAGTTTAGGATCCAGGCGACGCAATCAGCCCCAGCATTTT. Protein sequence: CASSLGSRRRNQPQHF.

This chain links TRBV4-2 with TRBJ1-6, with a possible D match to TRBD1 (5 bases). The V gene lost 0 bases and the J gene lost 9 bases, with 21 bases spanning the gap. This CDR3 region has 18 residues. Germline CDR1 and CDR2: LGHNA and YNFKEQ. As DNA, the CDR3 is TGTGCCAGCAGCCAAGAGGACCTCGGGGCCTACGGGGGTTCACCCCTCCACTTT. Amino acids: CASSQEDLGAYGGSPLHF.

The chain links TRBV7-3 to TRBJ2-2, with TRBD2 as a possible D gene (5 bases). The germline V gene has CDR1 SGHTA and CDR2 FQGTGA. The CDR3 is 15 residues long. Trimming removed 3 bases from V and 3 bases from J, with 11 bases in between. CDR3 nucleotide sequence: TGTGCCAGCAGCTTTCGGGGTGCGGACACCGGGGAGCTGTTTTTT. This translates into CASSFRGADTGELFF.

In this sample, this clonotype turned up many times. As DNA, the CDR3 is TGTGCCAGCAGTCCCCAGACAGCAACTAATGAAAAACTGTTTTTT. Its protein product is CASSPQTATNEKLFF. The chain has TRBV28 and TRBJ1-4; possible D gene TRBD1, 5 bases. This CDR3 comprises 15 residues. Between the trimmed V and J ends, which lost 5 bases and 0 bases, there was a span of 10 bases. Germline V gene lookup returns CDR1 MDHEN and CDR2 SYDVKM.

The chain links TRBV4-1 to TRBJ1-2; D not resolved. The V end was cut by 5 bases, the J end by 2 bases, with 12 bases between. Per germline, CDR1 MGHRA and CDR2 YSYEKL. The length of the CDR3 is 14 residues. The CDR3 DNA sequence: TGCGCCAGCAGCAACCCGGACGGGAACTATGGCTACACCTTC. Translation gives CASSNPDGNYGYTF.

This clonotype was detected many times. V usage is TRBV7-8 and J usage is TRBJ2-3; D tentatively reads TRBD1 or TRBD2 (5 bases each). The CDR3 runs to 14 residues. The germline V gene has CDR1 SGHVS and CDR2 FQNEAQ. The V end was cut by 5 bases, the J end by 0 bases, with 9 bases between. Written as DNA, the CDR3 is TGTGCCAGCAGCCCGGGACGGAGCACAGATACGCAGTATTTT. Translation gives CASSPGRSTDTQYF.

This clonotype showed up just a few times. CDR3 sequence: CSGFRTAYGYTF. CDR3 in DNA: TGCAGCGGGTTTCGCACGGCCTATGGCTACACCTTC. This chain uses TRBV29-1 with TRBJ1-2; the D is unclear. V was clipped by 7 bases and J by 4 bases, with 13 bases between them. The CDR3 contains 12 residues. CDR1 and CDR2 (germline): SQVTM, ANQGSEA.

In its sample, this clonotype was seen a few times. This chain joins TRBV6-2 or TRBV6-3 and TRBJ2-3; D uncertain. Looked up from germline, CDR1 is MNHEY and CDR2 is SVGEGT. V shed 10 bases and J shed 5 bases, with 25 bases lying between them. This CDR3 is 16 amino acids long. The CDR3 nucleotides are TGTGCCACCTCCTTTCAGGAGAGAGGTTCGGGAGATACGCAGTATTTT. Protein product: CATSFQERGSGDTQYF.

This chain links TRBV20-1 with TRBJ2-7, with a tentative D call TRBD1 (6 bases). Germline lookup yields CDR1 DFQATT and CDR2 SNEGSKA (reference sequence). Trimming left V 3 bases short and J 0 bases short, with 9 bases between. The CDR3 covers 13 residues. CDR3 amino acids: CSARDSYSYEQYF. The CDR3 nucleotides read TGCAGTGCTAGGGACAGTTACTCCTACGAGCAGTACTTC.

CDR3 loop: CSARDRGFAYEQYF. CDR3 in DNA: TGCAGTGCTAGAGATAGGGGTTTCGCCTACGAGCAGTACTTC. The chain joins TRBV20-1 to TRBJ2-7, with D tentatively TRBD1 (5 bases). Germline-derived CDR1 and CDR2 are DFQATT and SNEGSKA (reference sequence). The CDR3 loop spans 14 amino acids. V lost 0 bases to trimming and J lost 2 bases, with 11 bases between them.

This clonotype occurred many times. The rearrangement joins TRBV7-9 to TRBJ2-3; TRBD2 matches at 7 bases. This CDR3 has 16 amino acids. The germline V gene has CDR1 SEHNR and CDR2 FQNEAQ (reference sequence). Unmatched junction bases numbered 6, after V lost 1 base and J lost 2 bases. The CDR3 is CASSLGPLAATDTQYF. CDR3 DNA sequence: TGTGCCAGCAGCTTAGGCCCGCTAGCGGCCACAGATACGCAGTATTTT.

The table lists this clonotype with many counts. The chain employs TRBV12-3 or TRBV12-4 and TRBJ1-1; possible D gene TRBD1, 5 bases. Deletions cut 3 bases from V and 3 bases from J, with 11 bases between. The CDR3 spans 14 residues. The CDR3 loop reads CASSFRGGDTEAFF. CDR3 bases: TGTGCCAGCAGTTTCCGGGGGGGGGACACTGAAGCTTTCTTT.